This T cell receptor beta chain comes out of a study of beta chain features in type 1 diabetes. Study-level points and caveats: Moderate but significant shortening of TCRB CDR3s was recorded in all four CD4+ subsets from Type 1 diabetes patients. Researchers caution that PCR might favor shorter templates, equally among patients and controls.

CDR3 length equals 13 residues. The ends were cut back, 6 bases at V and 4 bases at J, with 13 bases in the middle. From germline, CDR1 is SEHNR and CDR2 FQNEAQ (reference sequence). With respect to this clone: The antigen is unknown.

The authors reverse transcribed all of the isolated RNA, so sequencing captured expressed TCRB transcripts. TCRdb's copy holds only in-frame clones and misses some; the assay was immunoSEQ multiplex PCR. Of about 240,000 clones listed, about 15% are singletons. Sorting of CD4+ naive, central memory, regulatory and stem cell-like memory cells was performed via CD45RO/CCR7/CD25/CD127/CD95/CD27. Sequences were obtained from naive CD4+ T cells from blood. The chain carries TRBV7-9 and TRBJ2-7; maybe TRBD2 (6 bases). The TCR was taken from a man aged 30 to 39 with type 1 diabetes. CDR3: CASRSTAGYEQYF. The CDR3 coding sequence is TGTGCCAGCAGATCCACCGCGGGGTACGAGCAGTACTTC.